The rows below give T cell receptor beta chains drawn from one sample of a study of T-cell reconstitution after alpha-beta-depleted transplantation in children. TCRdb re-derived calls from the PCR reads in MiXCR, one entry per CDR3 protein. The sample lists about 600,000 distinct CDR3 sequences; around 23% were seen once. Sequences were derived from PBMCs, mostly from graft donor cells, sampled 360 days after TCRalphabeta/CD19-depleted stem cell transplant. Receptors originate from a boy younger than two who had a stem cell transplant for acute myeloid leukemia, so the T cells may come from the graft donor. CDR3s include the opening cysteine and the closing phenylalanine or tryptophan.

>TRBV12-3/TRBV12-4
CASRLIGNNGNQPQHF
>TRBV20-1
CSARTAGAYYNEQFF
>TRBV7-2
CASSQGRTGRTDTQYF
>TRBV29-1
CSVARVLYNEQFF
>TRBV12-3/TRBV12-4
CASSLAQGASTEAFF
>TRBV29-1
CSVDKRARETQYF
>TRBV24-1
CATRANTYTEAFF
>TRBV10-3
CAISEVDYEQYF
>TRBV4-3
CASSQNPDGELFF
>TRBV4-3
CASSQRTGRGTGELFF
>TRBV6-5
CASSTRGGEASPLHF
>TRBV4-1
CASSQWTGDETQYF
>TRBV9
CASSVGGTVSVYEQYF
>TRBV11-2
CASSPGHPSNQPQLF
>TRBV5-1
CASSLVGGSLYEQYF
>TRBV5-1
CASSTLDPGPEAFF
>TRBV5-1
CASSLGPPPAYEQYF
>TRBV7-2
CASSTRQGAYNEQFF
>TRBV6-5
CASSWTTRSYNEQFF
>TRBV5-1
CASSLSFVEAAWGETQYF
>TRBV5-1
CASSLAGGQGTDTQYF
>TRBV20-1
CSARGTLAGGEQFF
>TRBV7-9
CASNPGVGEQYF
>TRBV9
CASSLQGRGHNSPLHF
>TRBV20-1
CSARPQGGETQYF
>TRBV4-2
CASSQASGGAFYNEQFF
>TRBV7-9
CASSPGQEGYTF
>TRBV5-1
CASRQGGGYGYTF
>TRBV5-1
CASSPDGSTDTQYF
>TRBV12-3/TRBV12-4
CASSRQGGETQYF
>TRBV6-5
CASSSTGGHTGNTIYF
>TRBV20-1
CSASRQVSPYEQYF
>TRBV12-3/TRBV12-4
CASSPLGAGGKTQYF
>TRBV5-1
CASSLTGEGETQYF
>TRBV6-2/TRBV6-3
CASSYPGGEAFF
>TRBV24-1
CATSDRTLGNIQYF
>TRBV20-1
CSASLYRVGRGYTF
>TRBV27
CASSALGEGTDTQYF
>TRBV30
CAWSELGNTEAFF
>TRBV12-3/TRBV12-4
CASSLFGDLGGAFF
>TRBV20-1
CSASRLVPYNEQFF